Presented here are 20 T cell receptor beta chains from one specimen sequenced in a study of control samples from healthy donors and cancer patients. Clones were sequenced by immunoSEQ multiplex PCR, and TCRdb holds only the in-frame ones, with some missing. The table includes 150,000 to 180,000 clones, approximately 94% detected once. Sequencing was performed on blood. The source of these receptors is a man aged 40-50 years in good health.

CDR3 sequence reads: CASSSQRGLADTQYF. The CDR3 nucleotides read TGTGCCAGCAGCTCCCAGCGGGGGTTAGCAGATACGCAGTATTTT. This chain joins TRBV7-2 and TRBJ2-3; 8 bases line up with TRBD2. This CDR3 spans 15 amino acids. The germline gives CDR1 SGHTA, CDR2 FQGNSA. V gave up 4 bases and J gave up 4 bases; unmatched junction bases: 7.

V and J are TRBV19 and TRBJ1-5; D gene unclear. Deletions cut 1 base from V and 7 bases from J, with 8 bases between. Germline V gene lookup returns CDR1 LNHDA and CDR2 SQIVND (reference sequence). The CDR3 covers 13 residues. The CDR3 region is CASSIAAGQPQHF. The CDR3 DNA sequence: TGTGCCAGTAGTATAGCGGCCGGACAGCCCCAGCATTTT.

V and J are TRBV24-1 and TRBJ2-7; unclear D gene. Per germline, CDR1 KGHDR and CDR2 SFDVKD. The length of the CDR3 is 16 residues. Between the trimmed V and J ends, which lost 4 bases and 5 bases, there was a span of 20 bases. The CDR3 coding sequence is TGTGCCACCAGTGACCCAAAAACCCAGGTAACGGACGAGCAGTACTTC. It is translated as CATSDPKTQVTDEQYF.

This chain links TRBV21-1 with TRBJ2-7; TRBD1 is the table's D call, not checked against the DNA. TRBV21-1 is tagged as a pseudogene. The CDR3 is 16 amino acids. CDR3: CASSPRATDETYEQYF. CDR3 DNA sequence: TGTGCCAGCAGCCCCCGCGCCACAGATGAGACCTACGAGCAGTACTTC.

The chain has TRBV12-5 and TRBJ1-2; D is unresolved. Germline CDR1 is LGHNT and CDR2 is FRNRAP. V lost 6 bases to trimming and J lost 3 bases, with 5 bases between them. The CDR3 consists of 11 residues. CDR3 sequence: CASGRDYGYTF. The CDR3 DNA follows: TGTGCTAGTGGGCGGGACTATGGCTACACCTTC. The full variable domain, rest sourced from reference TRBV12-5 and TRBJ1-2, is DARVTQTPRHKVTEMGQEVTMRCQPILGHNTVFWYRQTMMQGLELLAYFRNRAPLDDSGMPKDRFSAEMPDATLATLKIQPSEPRDSAVYFCASGRDYGYTFGSGTRLTVV.

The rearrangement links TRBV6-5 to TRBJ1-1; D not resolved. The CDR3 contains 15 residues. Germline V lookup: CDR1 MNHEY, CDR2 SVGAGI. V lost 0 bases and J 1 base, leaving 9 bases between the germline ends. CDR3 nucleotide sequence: TGTGCCAGCAGTTACTCGATGTGGGGGAACACTGAAGCTTTCTTT. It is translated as CASSYSMWGNTEAFF.

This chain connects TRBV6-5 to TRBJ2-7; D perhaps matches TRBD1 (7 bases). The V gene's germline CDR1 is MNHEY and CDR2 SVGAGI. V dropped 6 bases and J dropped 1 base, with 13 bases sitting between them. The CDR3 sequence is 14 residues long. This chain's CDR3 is CASRRGDSSYEQYF. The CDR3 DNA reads TGTGCCAGCAGACGCGGGGACAGTTCCTACGAGCAGTACTTC.

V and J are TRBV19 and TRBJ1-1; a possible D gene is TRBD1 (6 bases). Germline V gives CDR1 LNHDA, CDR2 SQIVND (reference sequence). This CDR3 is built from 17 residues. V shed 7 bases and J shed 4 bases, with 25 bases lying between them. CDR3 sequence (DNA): TGTGCCAGTACCCTGTGGTCACAGGGCGAAAGGTTCACTGAAGCTTTCTTT. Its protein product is CASTLWSQGERFTEAFF.

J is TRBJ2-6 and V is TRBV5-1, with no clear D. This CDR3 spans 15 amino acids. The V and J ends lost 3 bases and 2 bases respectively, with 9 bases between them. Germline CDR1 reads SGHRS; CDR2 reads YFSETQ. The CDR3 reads CASSSNAAGANVLTF. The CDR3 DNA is TGCGCCAGCAGCTCGAACGCCGCTGGGGCCAACGTCCTGACTTTC.

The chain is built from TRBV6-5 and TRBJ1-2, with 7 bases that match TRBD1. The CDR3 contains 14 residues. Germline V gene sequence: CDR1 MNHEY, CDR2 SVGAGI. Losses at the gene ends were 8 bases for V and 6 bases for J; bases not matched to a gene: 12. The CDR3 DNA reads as TGTGCCAGCCAAAACAGACAGGGTAGGGATGGCTACACCTTC. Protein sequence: CASQNRQGRDGYTF.

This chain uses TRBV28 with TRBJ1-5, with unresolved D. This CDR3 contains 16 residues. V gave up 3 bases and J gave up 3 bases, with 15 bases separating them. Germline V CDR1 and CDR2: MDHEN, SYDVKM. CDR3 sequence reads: CASSFEGSWTNQPQHF. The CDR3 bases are TGTGCCAGCAGTTTTGAAGGGAGCTGGACCAATCAGCCCCAGCATTTT.

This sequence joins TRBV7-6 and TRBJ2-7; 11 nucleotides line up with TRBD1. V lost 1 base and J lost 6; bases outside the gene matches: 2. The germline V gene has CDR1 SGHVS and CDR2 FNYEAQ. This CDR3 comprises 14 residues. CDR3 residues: CASSLVGQGGEQYF. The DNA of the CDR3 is TGTGCCAGCAGCTTAGTGGGACAGGGGGGCGAGCAGTACTTC.

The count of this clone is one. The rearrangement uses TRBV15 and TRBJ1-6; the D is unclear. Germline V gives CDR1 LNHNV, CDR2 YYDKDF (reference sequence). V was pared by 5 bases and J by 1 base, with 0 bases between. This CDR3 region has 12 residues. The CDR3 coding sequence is TGTGCCACCAGCTCCTATAATTCACCCCTCCACTTT. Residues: CATSSYNSPLHF. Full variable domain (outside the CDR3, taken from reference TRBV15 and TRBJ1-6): DAMVIQNPRYQVTQFGKPVTLSCSQTLNHNVMYWYQQKSSQAPKLLFHYYDKDFNNEADTPDNFQSRRPNTSFCFLDIRSPGLGDTAMYLCATSSYNSPLHFGNGTRLTVT.

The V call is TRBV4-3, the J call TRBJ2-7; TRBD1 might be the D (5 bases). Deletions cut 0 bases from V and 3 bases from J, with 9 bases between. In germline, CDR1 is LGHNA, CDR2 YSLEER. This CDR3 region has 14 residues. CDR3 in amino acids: CASSQDWGSYEQYF. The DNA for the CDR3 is TGCGCCAGCAGCCAAGATTGGGGCAGCTACGAGCAGTACTTC.

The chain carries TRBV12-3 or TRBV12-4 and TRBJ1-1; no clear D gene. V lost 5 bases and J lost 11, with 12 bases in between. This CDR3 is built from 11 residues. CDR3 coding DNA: TGTGCCAGCAGTAGGTCTTCGGCGGCTTTCTTT. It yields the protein CASSRSSAAFF.

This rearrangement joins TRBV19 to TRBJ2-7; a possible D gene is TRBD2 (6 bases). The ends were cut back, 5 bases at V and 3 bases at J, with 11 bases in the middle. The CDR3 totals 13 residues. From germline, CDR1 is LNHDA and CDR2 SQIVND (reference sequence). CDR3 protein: CASSAGLSYEQYF. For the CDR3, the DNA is TGTGCCAGTAGTGCGGGACTGAGCTACGAGCAGTACTTC.

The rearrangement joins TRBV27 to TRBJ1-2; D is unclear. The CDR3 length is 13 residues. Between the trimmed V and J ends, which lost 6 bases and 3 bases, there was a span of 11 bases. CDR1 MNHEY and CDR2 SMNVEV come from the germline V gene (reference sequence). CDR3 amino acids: CASSPTEYYGYTF. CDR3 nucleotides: TGTGCCAGCAGCCCCACAGAGTACTATGGCTACACCTTC.

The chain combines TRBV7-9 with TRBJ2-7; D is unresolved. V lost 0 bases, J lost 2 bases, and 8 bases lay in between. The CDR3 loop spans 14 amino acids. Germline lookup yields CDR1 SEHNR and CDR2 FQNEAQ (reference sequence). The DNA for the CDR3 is TGTGCCAGCAGCTTAGCCGGCGTTACCTACGAGCAGTACTTC. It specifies CASSLAGVTYEQYF.

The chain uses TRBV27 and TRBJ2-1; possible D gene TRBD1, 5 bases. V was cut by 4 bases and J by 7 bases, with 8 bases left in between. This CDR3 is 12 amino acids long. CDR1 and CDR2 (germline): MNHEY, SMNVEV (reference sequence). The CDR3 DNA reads TGTGCCAGCAGTTCGCAGGGTAATGAGCAGTTCTTC. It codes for CASSSQGNEQFF.

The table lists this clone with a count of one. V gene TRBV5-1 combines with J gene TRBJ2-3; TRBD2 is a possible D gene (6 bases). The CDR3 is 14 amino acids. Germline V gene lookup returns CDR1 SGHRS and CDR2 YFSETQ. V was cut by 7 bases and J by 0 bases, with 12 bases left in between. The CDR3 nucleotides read TGCGCCAGCGGTCCCGGGACTAGCACAGATACGCAGTATTTT. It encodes CASGPGTSTDTQYF.